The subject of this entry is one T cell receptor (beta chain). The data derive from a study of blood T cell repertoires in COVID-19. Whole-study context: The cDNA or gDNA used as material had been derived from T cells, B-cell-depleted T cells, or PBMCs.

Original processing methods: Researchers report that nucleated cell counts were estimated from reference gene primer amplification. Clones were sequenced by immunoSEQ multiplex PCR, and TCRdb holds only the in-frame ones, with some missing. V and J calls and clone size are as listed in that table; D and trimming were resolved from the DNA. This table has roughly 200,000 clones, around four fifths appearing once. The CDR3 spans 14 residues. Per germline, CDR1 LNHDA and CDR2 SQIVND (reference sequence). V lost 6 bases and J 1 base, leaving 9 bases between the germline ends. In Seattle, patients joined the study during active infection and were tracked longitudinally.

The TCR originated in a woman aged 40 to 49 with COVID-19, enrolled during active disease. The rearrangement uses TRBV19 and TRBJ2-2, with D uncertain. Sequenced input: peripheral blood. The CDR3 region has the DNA TGTGCCAGTAGCCCGAATAGGAACACCGGGGAGCTGTTTTTT. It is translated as CASSPNRNTGELFF.